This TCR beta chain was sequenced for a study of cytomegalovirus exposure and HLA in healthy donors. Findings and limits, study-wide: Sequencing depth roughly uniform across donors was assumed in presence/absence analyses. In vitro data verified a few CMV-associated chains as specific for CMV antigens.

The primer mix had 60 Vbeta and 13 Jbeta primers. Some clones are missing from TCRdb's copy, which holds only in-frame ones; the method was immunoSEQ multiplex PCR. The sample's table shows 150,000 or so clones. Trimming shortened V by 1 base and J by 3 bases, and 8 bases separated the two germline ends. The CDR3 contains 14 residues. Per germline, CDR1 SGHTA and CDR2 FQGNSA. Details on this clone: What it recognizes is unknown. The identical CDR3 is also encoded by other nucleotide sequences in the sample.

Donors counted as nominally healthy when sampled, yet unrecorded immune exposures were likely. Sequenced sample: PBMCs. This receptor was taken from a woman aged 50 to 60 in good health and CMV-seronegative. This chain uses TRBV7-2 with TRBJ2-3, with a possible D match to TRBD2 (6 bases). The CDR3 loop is CASSLGLATDTQYF. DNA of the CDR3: TGTGCCAGCAGCTTAGGTCTAGCGACAGATACGCAGTATTTT.